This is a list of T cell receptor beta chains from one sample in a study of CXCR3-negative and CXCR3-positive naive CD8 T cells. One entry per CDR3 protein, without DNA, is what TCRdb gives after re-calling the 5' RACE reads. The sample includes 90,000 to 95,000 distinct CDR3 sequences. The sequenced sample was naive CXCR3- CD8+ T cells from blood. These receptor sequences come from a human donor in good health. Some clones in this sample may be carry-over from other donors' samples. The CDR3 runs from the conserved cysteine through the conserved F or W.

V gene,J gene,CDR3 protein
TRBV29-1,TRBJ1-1,CSVEQGLTLDPSTEAFF
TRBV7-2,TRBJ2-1,CASSLPPYNEQFF
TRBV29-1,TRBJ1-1,CSVEFEVEAFF
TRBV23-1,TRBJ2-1,CASRRDWSSYNEQFF
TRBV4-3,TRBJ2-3,CASSQQLAGGPDTQYF
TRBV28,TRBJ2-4,CASSFRTGEAKNIQYF
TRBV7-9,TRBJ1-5,CASSQGGNQPQHF
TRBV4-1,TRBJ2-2,CASSQVQGANGELFF
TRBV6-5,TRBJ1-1,CASSPVGLMNTEAFF
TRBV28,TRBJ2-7,CASRSGTDYEQYF
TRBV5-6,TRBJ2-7,CASSPTGSAYEQYF
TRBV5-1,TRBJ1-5,CASKLSASGWTGAYSNQPQHF
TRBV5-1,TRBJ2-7,CASSFQDSYSYEQYF
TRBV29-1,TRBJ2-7,CSVVSPSSYEQYF
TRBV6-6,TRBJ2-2,CASIPPRGLNTGELFF
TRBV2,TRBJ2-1,CASSPTGANYNEQFF
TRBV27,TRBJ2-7,CASSLGRGAYEQYF
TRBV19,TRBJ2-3,CASSIYHAAEVADTQYF
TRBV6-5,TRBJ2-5,CASSSAPGQGNSETQYF
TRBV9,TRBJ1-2,CASSVQAGIYTF
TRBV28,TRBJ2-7,CASSLVTGVGQYF
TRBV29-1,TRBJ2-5,CSAEGRPRAGTQYF
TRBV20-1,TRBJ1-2,CSATHGGHHYGYTF
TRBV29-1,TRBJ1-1,CSVEIPSGGFF
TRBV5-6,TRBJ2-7,CASTWGTGPYEQYF
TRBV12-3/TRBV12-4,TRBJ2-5,CASSPSPRTGKKETQYF
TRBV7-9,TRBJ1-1,CASSLFLSFGQGALNTEAFF
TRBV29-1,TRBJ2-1,CSVERDSNEQFF
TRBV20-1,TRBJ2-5,CSARDVRGPQETQYF
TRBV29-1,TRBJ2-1,CSPGQGDEQFF
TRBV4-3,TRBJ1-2,CASSLDGQGGYTF
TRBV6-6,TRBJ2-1,CASSYLVTGADEQFF
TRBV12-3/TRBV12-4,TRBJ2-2,CASSLWATGELFF
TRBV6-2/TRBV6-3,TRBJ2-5,CASSPDRGLETQYF
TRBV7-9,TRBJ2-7,CASSQGNDGTYFYEQYF
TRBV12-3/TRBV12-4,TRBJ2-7,CASSWSSYEQYF